A selection of T cell receptor beta chains follows, all from one sample in a study of blood T cell repertoires in COVID-19. Clones were sequenced by immunoSEQ multiplex PCR, and TCRdb holds only the in-frame ones, with some missing. The sample carries approximately 200,000 clones, approximately 90% recorded once. The sequenced sample was peripheral blood. The receptors were sampled from a man aged 25 to 45 with COVID-19, enrolled during active disease. CDR3s include the opening cysteine and the closing phenylalanine or tryptophan. Each record gives: V gene, J gene, D gene, clone size, CDR3 DNA, CDR3 protein. The D gene is left open where the match is weak. Some rows mark clone size as missing; the rest say once, few, many or name a class of expanded clone.

v_call: TRBV7-9; j_call: TRBJ1-6; d_call: NA; clone_size: once; cdr3_nt: TGTGCCAGCAGCTACACCAGGGGTTCCTATAATTCACCCCTCCACTTT; cdr3_aa: CASSYTRGSYNSPLHF
v_call: TRBV6-2/TRBV6-3; j_call: TRBJ2-1; d_call: NA; clone_size: NA; cdr3_nt: TGTGCCAGCAGTCGACGCGGGAACAATGAGCAGTTCTTC; cdr3_aa: CASSRRGNNEQFF
v_call: TRBV7-5; j_call: TRBJ2-3; d_call: NA; clone_size: few; cdr3_nt: TGTGCCAGAAGCCATCTCCCGACTAGCGGGATAAGCACAGATACGCAGTATTTT; cdr3_aa: CARSHLPTSGISTDTQYF
v_call: TRBV27; j_call: TRBJ1-1; d_call: NA; clone_size: NA; cdr3_nt: TGTGCCAGCAGGAAACAGGGGAACACTGAAGCTTTCTTT; cdr3_aa: CASRKQGNTEAFF
v_call: TRBV6-1; j_call: TRBJ2-1; d_call: TRBD2; clone_size: NA; cdr3_nt: TGTGCCATTCATAGCGGGGTCTACAATGAGCAGTTCTTC; cdr3_aa: CAIHSGVYNEQFF
v_call: TRBV7-8; j_call: TRBJ2-7; d_call: NA; clone_size: NA; cdr3_nt: TGTGCCAGCAGCTGGATCGGGAAAGGGGAGCAGTACTTC; cdr3_aa: CASSWIGKGEQYF
v_call: TRBV4-2; j_call: TRBJ1-3; d_call: NA; clone_size: NA; cdr3_nt: TGTGCCAGCAGCCAAGAACAGCCTGGAAACACCATATATTTT; cdr3_aa: CASSQEQPGNTIYF
v_call: TRBV7-9; j_call: TRBJ2-1; d_call: TRBD2; clone_size: NA; cdr3_nt: TGTGCCAGCAGCTCCCTAGCGGGGTCGGGGCAGTTCTTC; cdr3_aa: CASSSLAGSGQFF
v_call: TRBV7-8; j_call: TRBJ2-7; d_call: NA; clone_size: NA; cdr3_nt: TGTGCCAGCAGCGACACAGGGAGCTATAGCTCCTACGAGCAGTACTTC; cdr3_aa: CASSDTGSYSSYEQYF
v_call: TRBV7-2; j_call: TRBJ2-3; d_call: NA; clone_size: NA; cdr3_nt: TGTGCCAGCAGCTTACTTGGCACGACTAGCACAGATACGCAGTATTTT; cdr3_aa: CASSLLGTTSTDTQYF
v_call: TRBV27; j_call: TRBJ2-7; d_call: NA; clone_size: NA; cdr3_nt: TGTGCCAGCAGCCTCTTGGGGCCCGCTGGAGAGCAGTACTTC; cdr3_aa: CASSLLGPAGEQYF
v_call: TRBV10-3; j_call: TRBJ2-2; d_call: TRBD2; clone_size: NA; cdr3_nt: TGTGCCATCAGTTCTAGCGGGGGGAACACCGGGGAGCTGTTTTTT; cdr3_aa: CAISSSGGNTGELFF
v_call: TRBV7-9; j_call: TRBJ2-2; d_call: TRBD1; clone_size: NA; cdr3_nt: TGTGCCAGCAGCTCTCCGGGACAGGGGACCGGGGAGCTGTTTTTT; cdr3_aa: CASSSPGQGTGELFF
v_call: TRBV5-1; j_call: TRBJ1-1; d_call: NA; clone_size: NA; cdr3_nt: TGCGCCAGCAGCCCCGGGACACCTGAAGCTTTCTTT; cdr3_aa: CASSPGTPEAFF
v_call: TRBV5-1; j_call: TRBJ2-1; d_call: NA; clone_size: NA; cdr3_nt: TGCGCCAGCACCTCTTGGAACTTTCGGGGGAATGAGCAGTTCTTC; cdr3_aa: CASTSWNFRGNEQFF
v_call: TRBV4-3; j_call: TRBJ2-1; d_call: NA; clone_size: NA; cdr3_nt: TGCGCCAGCAGCCAAGATCTAGGGGGGGCCACCTACAATGAGCAGTTCTTC; cdr3_aa: CASSQDLGGATYNEQFF
v_call: TRBV19; j_call: TRBJ1-4; d_call: TRBD1; clone_size: once; cdr3_nt: TGTGCCAGTAGTGGGACAGGGGATGAAAAACTGTTTTTT; cdr3_aa: CASSGTGDEKLFF
v_call: TRBV5-4; j_call: TRBJ1-2; d_call: TRBD1; clone_size: NA; cdr3_nt: TGTGCCAGCAGCCTTAAGGCAGGGGGCGCGTCCTATGGCTACACCTTC; cdr3_aa: CASSLKAGGASYGYTF
v_call: TRBV10-3; j_call: TRBJ2-7; d_call: TRBD1; clone_size: NA; cdr3_nt: TGTGCCATCAACAAAGATCGACAGGGGGCTGATGACGAGCAGTACTTC; cdr3_aa: CAINKDRQGADDEQYF
v_call: TRBV30; j_call: TRBJ1-3; d_call: TRBD1; clone_size: NA; cdr3_nt: TGTGCCTGGAAACCGACAGGGAGGACCATATATTTT; cdr3_aa: CAWKPTGRTIYF
v_call: TRBV6-5; j_call: TRBJ1-5; d_call: NA; clone_size: NA; cdr3_nt: TGTGCCAGCAGTTACAACGCAGGGAATCAGCCCCAGCATTTT; cdr3_aa: CASSYNAGNQPQHF
v_call: TRBV6-1; j_call: TRBJ2-1; d_call: TRBD2; clone_size: NA; cdr3_nt: TGTGCCAGCAGTGAAGCCCTAAGGACTAGCGGATACAATGAGCAGTTCTTC; cdr3_aa: CASSEALRTSGYNEQFF
v_call: TRBV3-1/TRBV3-2; j_call: TRBJ1-2; d_call: NA; clone_size: NA; cdr3_nt: TGTGCCAGCAGCCATAATAGGCAGGCAGGGTCGAACTATGGCTACACCTTC; cdr3_aa: CASSHNRQAGSNYGYTF
v_call: TRBV24-1; j_call: TRBJ1-2; d_call: NA; clone_size: NA; cdr3_nt: TGTGCCACCAGTGATTTGTCAGGGGCCGAGTATGGCTACACCTTC; cdr3_aa: CATSDLSGAEYGYTF